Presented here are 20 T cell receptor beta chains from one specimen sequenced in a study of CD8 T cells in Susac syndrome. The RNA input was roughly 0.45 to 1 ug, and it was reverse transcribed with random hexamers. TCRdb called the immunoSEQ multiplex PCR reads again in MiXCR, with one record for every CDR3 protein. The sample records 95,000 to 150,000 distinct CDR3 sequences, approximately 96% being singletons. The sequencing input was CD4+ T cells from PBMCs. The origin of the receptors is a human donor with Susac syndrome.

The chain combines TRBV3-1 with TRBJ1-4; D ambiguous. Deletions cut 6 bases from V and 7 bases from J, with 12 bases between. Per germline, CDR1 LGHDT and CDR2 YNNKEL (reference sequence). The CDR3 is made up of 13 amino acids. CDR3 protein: CASRLYGSEKLFF. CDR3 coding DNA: TGTGCCAGCAGACTCTATGGGAGTGAAAAACTGTTTTTT.

CDR3 sequence: CASSSAPIQYF. The CDR3 DNA follows: TGTGCCAGCAGCTCCGCTCCCATTCAGTACTTC. The chain carries TRBV11-2 and TRBJ2-4; D is ambiguous. This CDR3 spans 11 amino acids. CDR1 is SGHAT, CDR2 FQNNGV, per germline. Trimming left V 4 bases short and J 9 bases short, with 7 bases between.

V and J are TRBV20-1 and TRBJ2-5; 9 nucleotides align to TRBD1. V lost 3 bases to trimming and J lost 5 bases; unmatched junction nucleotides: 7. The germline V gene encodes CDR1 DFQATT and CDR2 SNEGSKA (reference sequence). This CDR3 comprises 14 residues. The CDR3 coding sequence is TGCAGTGCTAGTACAGGGGGCGTGGGGGAGACCCAGTACTTC. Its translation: CSASTGGVGETQYF.

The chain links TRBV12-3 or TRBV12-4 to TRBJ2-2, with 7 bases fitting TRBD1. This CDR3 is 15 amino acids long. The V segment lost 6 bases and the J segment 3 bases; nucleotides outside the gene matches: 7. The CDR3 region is CASSSRDRDTGELFF. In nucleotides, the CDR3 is TGTGCCAGCAGCTCCCGGGACAGAGACACCGGGGAGCTGTTTTTT.

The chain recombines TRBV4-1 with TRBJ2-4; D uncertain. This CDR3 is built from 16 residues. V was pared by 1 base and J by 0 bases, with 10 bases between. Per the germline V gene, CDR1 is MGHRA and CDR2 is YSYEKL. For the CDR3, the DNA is TGCGCCAGCAGCCAAGCCCCGATACTAGCCAAAAACATTCAGTACTTC. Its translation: CASSQAPILAKNIQYF.

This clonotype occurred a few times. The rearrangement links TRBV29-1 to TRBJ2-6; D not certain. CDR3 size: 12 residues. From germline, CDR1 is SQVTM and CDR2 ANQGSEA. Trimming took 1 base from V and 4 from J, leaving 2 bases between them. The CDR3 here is CSVEVGANVLTF. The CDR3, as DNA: TGCAGCGTTGAAGTCGGGGCCAACGTCCTGACTTTC.

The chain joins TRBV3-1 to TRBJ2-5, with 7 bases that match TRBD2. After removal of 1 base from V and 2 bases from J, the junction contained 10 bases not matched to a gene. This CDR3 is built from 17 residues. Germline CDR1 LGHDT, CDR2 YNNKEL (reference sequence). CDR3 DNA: TGTGCCAGCAGCCAAGCCCATACTAGCGTAGCTCAAGAGACCCAGTACTTC. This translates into CASSQAHTSVAQETQYF.

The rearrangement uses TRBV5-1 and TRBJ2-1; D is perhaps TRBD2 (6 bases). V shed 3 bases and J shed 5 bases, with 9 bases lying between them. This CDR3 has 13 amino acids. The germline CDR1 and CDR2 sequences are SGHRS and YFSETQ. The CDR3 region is CASSWTNHNEQFF. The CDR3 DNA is TGCGCCAGCAGCTGGACTAATCACAATGAGCAGTTCTTC.

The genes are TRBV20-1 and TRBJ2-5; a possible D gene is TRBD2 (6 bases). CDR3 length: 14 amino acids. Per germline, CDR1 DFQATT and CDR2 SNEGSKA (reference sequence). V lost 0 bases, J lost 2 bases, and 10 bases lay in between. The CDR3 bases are TGCAGTGCTAGAGATTCAGGACTACAAGAGACCCAGTACTTC. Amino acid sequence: CSARDSGLQETQYF.

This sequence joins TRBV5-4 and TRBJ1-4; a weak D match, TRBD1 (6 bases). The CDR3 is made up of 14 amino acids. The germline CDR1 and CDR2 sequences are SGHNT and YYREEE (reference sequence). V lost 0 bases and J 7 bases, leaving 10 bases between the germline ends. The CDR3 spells CASSLVGGSEKLFF. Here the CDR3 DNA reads TGTGCCAGCAGCTTGGTAGGGGGGAGTGAAAAACTGTTTTTT.

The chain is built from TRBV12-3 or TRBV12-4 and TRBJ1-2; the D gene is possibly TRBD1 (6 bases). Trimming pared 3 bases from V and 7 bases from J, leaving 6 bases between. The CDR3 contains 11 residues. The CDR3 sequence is CASSLGAGYTF. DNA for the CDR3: TGTGCCAGCAGTTTGGGGGCTGGCTACACCTTC.

The CDR3 nucleotides are TGTGCCAGCAGTCAGCAGAAAAACATTCAGTACTTC. Translated, it gives CASSQQKNIQYF. The V call is TRBV28, the J call TRBJ2-4; no clear D. The germline V gene has CDR1 MDHEN and CDR2 SYDVKM. With 5 bases removed from V and 4 bases from J, the gap between germline ends came to 6 bases. This CDR3 comprises 12 residues.

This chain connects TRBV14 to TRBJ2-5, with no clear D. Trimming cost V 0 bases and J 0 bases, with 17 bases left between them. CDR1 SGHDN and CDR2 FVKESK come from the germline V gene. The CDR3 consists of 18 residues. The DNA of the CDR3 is TGTGCCAGCAGCCAAGATGGCGGCAGCTACTCCCACCAAGAGACCCAGTACTTC. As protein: CASSQDGGSYSHQETQYF.

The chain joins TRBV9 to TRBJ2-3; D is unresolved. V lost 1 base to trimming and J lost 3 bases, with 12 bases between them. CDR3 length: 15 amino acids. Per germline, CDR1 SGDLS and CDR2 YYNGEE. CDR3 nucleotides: TGTGCCAGCAGCGTACGGGCCGGTTTGACAGATACGCAGTATTTT. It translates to CASSVRAGLTDTQYF.

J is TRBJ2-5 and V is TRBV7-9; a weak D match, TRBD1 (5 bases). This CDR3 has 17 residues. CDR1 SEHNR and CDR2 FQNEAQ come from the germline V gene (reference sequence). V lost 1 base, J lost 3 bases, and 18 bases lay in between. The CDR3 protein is CASSLDWGRGFKETQYF. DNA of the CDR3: TGTGCCAGCAGCTTAGACTGGGGAAGGGGCTTCAAAGAGACCCAGTACTTC.

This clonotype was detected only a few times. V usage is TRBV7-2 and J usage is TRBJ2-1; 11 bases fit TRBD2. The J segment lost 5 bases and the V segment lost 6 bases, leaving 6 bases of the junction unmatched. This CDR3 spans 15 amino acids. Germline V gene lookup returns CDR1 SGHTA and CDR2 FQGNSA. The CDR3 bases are TGTGCCAGCAGTCCCCCGGGACTAGCGGACAATGAGCAGTTCTTC. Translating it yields CASSPPGLADNEQFF.

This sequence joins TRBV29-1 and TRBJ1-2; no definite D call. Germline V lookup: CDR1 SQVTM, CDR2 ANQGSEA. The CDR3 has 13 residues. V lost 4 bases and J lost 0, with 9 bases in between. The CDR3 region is CSVARRANYGYTF. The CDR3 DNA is TGCAGCGTTGCCCGTCGGGCTAACTATGGCTACACCTTC. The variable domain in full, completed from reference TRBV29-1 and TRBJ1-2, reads SAVISQKPSRDICQRGTSLTIQCQVDSQVTMMFWYRQQPGQSLTLIATANQGSEATYESGFVIDKFPISRPNLTFSTLTVSNMSPEDSSIYLCSVARRANYGYTFGSGTRLTVV.

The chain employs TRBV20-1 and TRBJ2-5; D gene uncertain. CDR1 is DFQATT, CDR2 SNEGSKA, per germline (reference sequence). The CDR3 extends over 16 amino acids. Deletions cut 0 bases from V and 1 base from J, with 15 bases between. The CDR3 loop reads CSARDVRTNSQETQYF. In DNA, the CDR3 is TGCAGTGCTAGAGATGTACGTACGAATTCCCAAGAGACCCAGTACTTC.

This CDR3 is CSPVRRSSNQPQHF. CDR3 DNA sequence: TGCAGCCCTGTAAGGCGGTCTAGCAATCAGCCCCAGCATTTT. This chain joins TRBV29-1 and TRBJ1-5; D not certain. Looked up from germline, CDR1 is SQVTM and CDR2 is ANQGSEA. This CDR3 contains 14 residues. V lost 8 bases and J 0 bases, leaving 14 bases between the germline ends.

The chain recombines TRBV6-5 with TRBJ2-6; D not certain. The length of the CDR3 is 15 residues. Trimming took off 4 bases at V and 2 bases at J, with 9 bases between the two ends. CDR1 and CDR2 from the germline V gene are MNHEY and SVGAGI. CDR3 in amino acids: CASSFSLAGANVLTF. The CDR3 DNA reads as TGTGCCAGCAGTTTTAGTCTGGCTGGGGCCAACGTCCTGACTTTC.